This T cell receptor beta chain stems from a study of T cell responses to AZD1222 COVID-19 vaccine. Of note for this clone: What it recognizes is unknown.

Findings of the study overall: Vaccine-related CD4 TCRs covered spike, predominating at 160-218 and 743-854.

Only in-frame clones appear in the TCRdb table, and some are missing; sequencing was by immunoSEQ multiplex PCR. This table holds 55,000 to 75,000 clones, approximately 85% found once. Germline lookup yields CDR1 SNHLY and CDR2 FYNNEI. This CDR3 has 14 amino acids. Trimming shortened V by 6 bases and J by 6 bases, and 15 bases separated the two germline ends. The TCR originated in an adult in good health. V and J are TRBV2 and TRBJ2-1, with D tentatively TRBD1 (6 bases). The sequencing used peripheral blood, collected on day 0 of MenACWY control vaccination. The CDR3 region has the DNA TGTGCCAGCAGGGAGACAGGCCCCTCCAATGAGCAGTTCTTC. It codes for CASRETGPSNEQFF.